The rows below give T cell receptor beta chains drawn from one sample of a study of blood T cell repertoires in COVID-19. Data came from immunoSEQ multiplex PCR; TCRdb stores just in-frame clones and leaves some out. Of about 86,000 clones in the sample, roughly three quarters were seen once. The sequencing sample was made of peripheral blood. These receptor sequences come from a man aged 70 or older with acute or convalescent COVID-19. CDR3s include the opening cysteine and the closing phenylalanine or tryptophan.

v_call	j_call	cdr3_aa
TRBV6-5	TRBJ2-7	CASSTTSGYEQYF
TRBV6-5	TRBJ1-2	CASSYLTGGNGYTF
TRBV27	TRBJ1-6	CASSRTTGGSPLHF
TRBV11-2	TRBJ2-3	CASSLEAGEDTQYF
TRBV6-5	TRBJ2-1	CASSQGGQGAGEQFF
TRBV24-1	TRBJ2-2	CATSDWSTGELFF
TRBV7-2	TRBJ1-5	CASSDSGGVQPQHF
TRBV19	TRBJ1-1	CASSRRDRFTEAFF
TRBV4-2	TRBJ2-3	CASSQETSGGPDTDTQYF
TRBV6-5	TRBJ1-5	CASSREGNQPQHF
TRBV20-1	TRBJ2-3	CSASRRDRAPDTQYF
TRBV28	TRBJ2-1	CASSTRRGGSYNEQFF
TRBV19	TRBJ2-3	CASSNGQDSSTDTQYF
TRBV9	TRBJ2-7	CASSVELAPITYEQYF
TRBV11-2	TRBJ2-3	CASSLALSPREGRDTQYF
TRBV5-6	TRBJ2-3	CASSSAGGPTDTQYF
TRBV19	TRBJ1-1	CASRVGRNTEAFF
TRBV15	TRBJ1-1	CATSTGAGRVNTEAFF
TRBV2	TRBJ2-5	CASSLGLAGVETQYF
TRBV27	TRBJ2-2	CASRGGLAGTGELFF
TRBV28	TRBJ1-2	CASSLETGGYGYTF
TRBV7-2	TRBJ1-5	CASSLGQGRVQPQHF
TRBV5-4	TRBJ2-2	CASSATSGGAATGELFF
TRBV18	TRBJ2-7	CASSPDRVEQYF
TRBV5-6	TRBJ2-4	CASSPATGGGGNIQYF
TRBV4-1	TRBJ1-4	CASSLQGESNEKLFF
TRBV7-9	TRBJ2-2	CASSEALGRELFF
TRBV2	TRBJ1-2	CASKVPTMSGYTF
TRBV2	TRBJ1-5	CASQGQAGQPQHF
TRBV7-9	TRBJ2-1	CASSLTKNEQFF
TRBV5-1	TRBJ1-6	CASSLGQGLDSYNSPLHF
TRBV12-2	TRBJ1-1	CASRTDREWRNTEAFF
TRBV7-8	TRBJ1-1	CASSYRDREAFF
TRBV19	TRBJ2-5	CATQTGGGQTQYF
TRBV5-6	TRBJ2-1	CASSGTSVGFYNEQFF
TRBV5-4	TRBJ2-6	CASSLPLGDSGANVLTF
TRBV28	TRBJ2-2	CASNFGTENTGELFF
TRBV5-1	TRBJ2-2	CASSFVQGALAGELFF
TRBV2	TRBJ1-1	CASSEAGLRAFF
TRBV5-6	TRBJ2-1	CASSLVGGDEQFF
TRBV28	TRBJ1-5	CASSFTDRRDNQPQHF
TRBV18	TRBJ2-7	CASSPGTSYEQYF
TRBV2	TRBJ1-1	CASSSGPSDYTEAFF
TRBV6-4	TRBJ2-1	CASSDGLAGLNEQFF
TRBV5-1	TRBJ2-1	CASSLVGTMEQFF
TRBV6-6	TRBJ2-7	CASSYSAGGYEQYF
TRBV19	TRBJ2-1	CASSPGLFEQFF